The 6 T cell receptor beta chains listed next were all sequenced from one sample in a study of shared clonotypes between healthy human individuals. The method was immunoSEQ multiplex PCR; TCRdb's version includes in-frame clones alone and lacks a portion of them. The table lists over a million clones, more than 75% of them singletons, with more than 0.55% in the top ten. The sample consisted of memory CD4+ T cells from PBMCs. Subset: CD45RA-negative fraction. These receptors were taken from a man aged 18 to 30 in good health. Some clones in this sample may be carry-over from other donors' samples.

Points on this clone: Other nucleotide sequences in the sample specify the same CDR3. The chain combines TRBV18 with TRBJ2-7, with a tentative D call TRBD2 (6 bases). The CDR3 extends over 14 amino acids. Per germline, CDR1 KGHSH and CDR2 LQKENI. The V end was cut by 3 bases, the J end by 0 bases, with 9 bases between. Here the CDR3 reads CASSPPGLSYEQYF. In DNA form, the CDR3 reads TGTGCCAGCTCACCCCCGGGACTCTCCTACGAGCAGTACTTC. The full variable domain, in which reference TRBV18 and TRBJ2-7 provide the parts outside the CDR3, is NAGVMQNPRHLVRRRGQEARLRCSPMKGHSHVYWYRQLPEEGLKFMVYLQKENIIDESGMPKERFSAEFPKEGPSILRIQQVVRGDSAAYFCASSPPGLSYEQYFGPGTRLTVT.

The rearrangement uses TRBV7-9 and TRBJ2-2; 7 bases line up with TRBD1. The length of the CDR3 is 15 residues. The J segment lost 3 bases and the V segment lost 5 bases, leaving 6 bases of the junction unmatched. Germline CDR1 is SEHNR and CDR2 is FQNEAQ (reference sequence). The CDR3 DNA is TGTGCCAGCAGCAGGACAGGTGCCGACACCGGGGAGCTGTTTTTT. Amino acid sequence: CASSRTGADTGELFF.

For the CDR3, the DNA is TGCAGCGGCAGGGATGATGACACTGAAGCTTTCTTT. Its translation: CSGRDDDTEAFF. This sequence joins TRBV29-1 and TRBJ1-1, with D tentatively TRBD1 (5 bases). The V end lost 7 bases, the J end lost 3 bases, and 12 bases lay between the germline ends. Germline-derived CDR1 and CDR2 are SQVTM and ANQGSEA. The CDR3 totals 12 residues.

The rearrangement joins TRBV11-2 to TRBJ2-5; maybe TRBD1 (6 bases). The CDR3 runs to 15 residues. With 4 bases removed from V and 0 bases from J, the gap between germline ends came to 12 bases. Germline values: CDR1 SGHAT, CDR2 FQNNGV. CDR3 coding DNA: TGTGCCAGCAGCTACCCACAGGGAAACCAAGAGACCCAGTACTTC. It codes for CASSYPQGNQETQYF.

This rearrangement joins TRBV9 to TRBJ1-2, with D unresolved. There are 15 residues in the CDR3. CDR1 and CDR2 from the germline V gene are SGDLS and YYNGEE. V was trimmed by 4 bases and J by 4 bases, leaving 17 bases between them. The CDR3 spells CASSPGYVGGYGYTF. CDR3 coding DNA: TGTGCCAGCAGCCCGGGGTATGTGGGCGGCTATGGCTACACCTTC.

The rearrangement links TRBV9 to TRBJ2-7, with a tentative D call TRBD2 (5 bases). The CDR3 spans 15 residues. V was shortened by 4 bases and J by 1 base, with 15 bases between the two germline ends. Looked up from germline, CDR1 is SGDLS and CDR2 is YYNGEE. CDR3 amino acids: CASSTERDGSYEQYF. The CDR3 coding sequence is TGTGCCAGCAGCACCGAGAGGGATGGGTCCTACGAGCAGTACTTC. Complete variable domain (other parts from reference TRBV9 and TRBJ2-7): DSGVTQTPKHLITATGQRVTLRCSPRSGDLSVYWYQQSLDQGLQFLIQYYNGEERAKGNILERFSAQQFPDLHSELNLSSLELGDSALYFCASSTERDGSYEQYFGPGTRLTVT.